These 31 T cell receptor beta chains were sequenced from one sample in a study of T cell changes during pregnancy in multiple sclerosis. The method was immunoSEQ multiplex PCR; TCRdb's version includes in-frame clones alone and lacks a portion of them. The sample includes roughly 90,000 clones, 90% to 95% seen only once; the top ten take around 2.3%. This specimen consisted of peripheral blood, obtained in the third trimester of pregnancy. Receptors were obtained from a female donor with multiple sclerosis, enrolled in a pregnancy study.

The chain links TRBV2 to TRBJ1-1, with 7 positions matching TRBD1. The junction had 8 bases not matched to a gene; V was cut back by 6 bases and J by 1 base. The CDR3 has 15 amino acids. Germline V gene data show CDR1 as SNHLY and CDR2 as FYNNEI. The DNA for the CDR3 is TGTGCCAGCAGAAAGGGGGCAGCGTCGAACACTGAAGCTTTCTTT. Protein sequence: CASRKGAASNTEAFF.

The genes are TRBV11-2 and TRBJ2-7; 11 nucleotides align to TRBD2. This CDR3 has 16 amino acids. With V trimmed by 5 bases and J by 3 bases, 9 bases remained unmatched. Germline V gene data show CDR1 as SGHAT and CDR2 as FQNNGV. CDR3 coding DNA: TGTGCCAGCAGCATTATCGGGACTAGCGGACTCTACGAGCAGTACTTC. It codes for CASSIIGTSGLYEQYF.

This CDR3 is CSFRGPYEQYF. The CDR3 DNA reads as TGCAGCTTCAGGGGTCCCTACGAGCAGTACTTC. The chain recombines TRBV29-1 with TRBJ2-7; D is possibly TRBD1 (6 bases). This CDR3 comprises 11 residues. Trimming left V 8 bases short and J 2 bases short, with 10 bases between. Germline CDR1 reads SQVTM; CDR2 reads ANQGSEA.

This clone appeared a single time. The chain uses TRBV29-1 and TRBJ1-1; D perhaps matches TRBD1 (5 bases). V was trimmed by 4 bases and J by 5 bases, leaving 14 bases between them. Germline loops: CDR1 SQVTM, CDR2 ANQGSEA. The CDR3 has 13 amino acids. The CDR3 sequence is CSVGGRVVTEAFF. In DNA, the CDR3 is TGCAGCGTTGGGGGGAGGGTGGTGACTGAAGCTTTCTTT.

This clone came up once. The CDR3 sequence is CASSAGTGGTGGPGYTF. For the CDR3, the DNA is TGTGCCAGCAGTGCCGGTACGGGGGGGACAGGGGGGCCTGGCTACACCTTC. The V and J genes are TRBV28 and TRBJ1-2; 11 bases align to TRBD1. V was clipped by 5 bases and J by 7 bases; unmatched bases: 15. Germline CDR1 and CDR2: MDHEN and SYDVKM. The CDR3 spans 17 residues.

The CDR3 coding sequence is TGTGCCAGCAGCGTAGGAGTTAGCTCTGGAAACACCATATATTTT. Protein product: CASSVGVSSGNTIYF. This rearrangement joins TRBV9 to TRBJ1-3; the D is unclear. The CDR3 sequence is 15 residues long. Germline V gene data show CDR1 as SGDLS and CDR2 as YYNGEE. Trimming pared 0 bases from V and 0 bases from J, leaving 7 bases between.

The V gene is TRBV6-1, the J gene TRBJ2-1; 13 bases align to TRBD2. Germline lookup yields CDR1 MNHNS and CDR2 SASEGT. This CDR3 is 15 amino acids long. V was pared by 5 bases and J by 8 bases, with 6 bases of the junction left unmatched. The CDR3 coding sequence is TGTGCCAGCAGTCCACTAGCGGGAGGGCCGGATGAGCAGTTCTTC. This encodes CASSPLAGGPDEQFF.

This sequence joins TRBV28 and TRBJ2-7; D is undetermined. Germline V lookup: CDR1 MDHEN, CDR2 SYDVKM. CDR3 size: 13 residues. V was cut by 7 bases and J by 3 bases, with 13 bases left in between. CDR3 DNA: TGTGCCAGCATCTCAGATTCCTTCTACGAGCAGTACTTC. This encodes CASISDSFYEQYF.

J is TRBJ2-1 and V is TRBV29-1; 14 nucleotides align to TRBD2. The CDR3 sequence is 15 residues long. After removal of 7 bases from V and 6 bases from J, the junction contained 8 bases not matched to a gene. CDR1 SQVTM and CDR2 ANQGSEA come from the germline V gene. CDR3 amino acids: CSARGLAGGRNEQFF. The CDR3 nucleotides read TGCAGCGCCCGCGGACTAGCGGGAGGTCGCAATGAGCAGTTCTTC.

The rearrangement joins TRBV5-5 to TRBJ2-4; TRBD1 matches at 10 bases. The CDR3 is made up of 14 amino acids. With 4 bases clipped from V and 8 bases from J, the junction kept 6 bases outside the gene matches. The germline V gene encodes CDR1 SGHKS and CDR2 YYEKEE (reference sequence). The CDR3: CASSRGTGVDIQYF. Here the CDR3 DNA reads TGTGCCAGCAGCCGTGGGACAGGGGTAGACATTCAGTACTTC.

CDR3 nucleotides: TGTGCCAGTATCCTGGGTAGCGGGTACGAGCAGTACTTC. Amino acid sequence: CASILGSGYEQYF. The chain recombines TRBV2 with TRBJ2-7; the match to TRBD2 covers 7 bases. Trimming cost V 9 bases and J 4 bases; bases outside gene matches: 9. CDR1 SNHLY and CDR2 FYNNEI come from the germline V gene. The CDR3 loop spans 13 amino acids.

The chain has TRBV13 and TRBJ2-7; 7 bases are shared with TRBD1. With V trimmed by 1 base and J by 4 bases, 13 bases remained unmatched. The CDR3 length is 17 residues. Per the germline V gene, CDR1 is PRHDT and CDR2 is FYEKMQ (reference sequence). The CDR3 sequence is CASSLVGPTGIPYEQYF. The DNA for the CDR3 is TGTGCCAGCAGCTTAGTGGGGCCGACAGGGATCCCATACGAGCAGTACTTC.

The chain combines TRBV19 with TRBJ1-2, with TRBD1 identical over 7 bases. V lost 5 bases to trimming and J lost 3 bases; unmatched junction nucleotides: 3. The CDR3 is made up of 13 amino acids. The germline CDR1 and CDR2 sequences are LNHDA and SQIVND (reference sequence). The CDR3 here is CASSPDRDYGYTF. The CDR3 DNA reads TGTGCCAGTAGTCCCGACAGGGACTATGGCTACACCTTC.

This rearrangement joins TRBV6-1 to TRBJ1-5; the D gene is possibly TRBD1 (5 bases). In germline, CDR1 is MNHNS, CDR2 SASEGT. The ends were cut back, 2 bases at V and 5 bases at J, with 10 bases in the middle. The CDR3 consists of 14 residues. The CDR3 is CASSERGRDQPQHF. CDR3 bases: TGTGCCAGCAGTGAAAGGGGAAGGGATCAGCCCCAGCATTTT.

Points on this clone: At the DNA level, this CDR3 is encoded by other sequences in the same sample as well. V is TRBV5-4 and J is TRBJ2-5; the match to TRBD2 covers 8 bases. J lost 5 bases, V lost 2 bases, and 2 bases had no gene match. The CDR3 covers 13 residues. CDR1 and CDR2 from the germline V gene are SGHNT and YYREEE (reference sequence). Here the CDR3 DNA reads TGTGCCAGCAGCTTACGCGGGGGGGAGACCCAGTACTTC. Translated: CASSLRGGETQYF.

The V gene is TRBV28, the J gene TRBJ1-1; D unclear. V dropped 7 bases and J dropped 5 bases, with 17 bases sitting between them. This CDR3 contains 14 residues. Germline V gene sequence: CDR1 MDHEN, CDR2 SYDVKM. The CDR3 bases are TGTGCCAGCACCACCTTCATGAGCATTACTGAAGCTTTCTTT. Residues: CASTTFMSITEAFF.

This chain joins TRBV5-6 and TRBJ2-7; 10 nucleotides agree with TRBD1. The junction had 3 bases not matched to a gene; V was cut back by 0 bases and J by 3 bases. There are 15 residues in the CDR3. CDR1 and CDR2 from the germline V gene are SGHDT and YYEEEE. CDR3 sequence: CASSLAGTGDYEQYF. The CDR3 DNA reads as TGTGCCAGCAGCTTGGCTGGGACAGGGGACTACGAGCAGTACTTC.

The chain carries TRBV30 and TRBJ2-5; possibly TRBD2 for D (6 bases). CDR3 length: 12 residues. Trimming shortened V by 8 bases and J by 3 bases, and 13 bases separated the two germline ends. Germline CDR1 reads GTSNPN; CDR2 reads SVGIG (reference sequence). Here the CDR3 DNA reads TGTGCCGTAAGGAGGGTCAAAGAGACCCAGTACTTC. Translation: CAVRRVKETQYF.

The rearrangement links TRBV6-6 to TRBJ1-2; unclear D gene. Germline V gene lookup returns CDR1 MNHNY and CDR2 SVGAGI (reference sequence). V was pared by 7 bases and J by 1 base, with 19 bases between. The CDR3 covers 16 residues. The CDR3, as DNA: TGTGCCAGCAACCCCGGGAGCATAGGGTATAACTATGGCTACACCTTC. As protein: CASNPGSIGYNYGYTF.

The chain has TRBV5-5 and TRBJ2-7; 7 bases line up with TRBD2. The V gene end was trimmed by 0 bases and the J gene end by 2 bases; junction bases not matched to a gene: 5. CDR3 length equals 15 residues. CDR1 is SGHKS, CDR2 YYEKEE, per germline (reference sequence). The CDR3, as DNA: TGTGCCAGCAGCTTGGTATCTAGCGGCCCCTACGAGCAGTACTTC. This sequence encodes CASSLVSSGPYEQYF.

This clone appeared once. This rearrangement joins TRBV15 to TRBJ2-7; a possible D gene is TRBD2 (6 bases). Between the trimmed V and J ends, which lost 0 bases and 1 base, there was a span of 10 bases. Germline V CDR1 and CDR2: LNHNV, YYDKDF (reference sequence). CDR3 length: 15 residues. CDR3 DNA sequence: TGTGCCACCAGCAGAGATCCGGGAGTTTCCTACGAGCAGTACTTC. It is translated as CATSRDPGVSYEQYF.

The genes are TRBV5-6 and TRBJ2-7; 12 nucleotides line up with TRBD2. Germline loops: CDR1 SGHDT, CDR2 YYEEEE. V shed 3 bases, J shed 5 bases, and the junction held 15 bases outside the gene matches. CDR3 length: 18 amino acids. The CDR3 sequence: CASSYHLELTSGSNEQYF. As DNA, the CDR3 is TGTGCCAGCAGCTACCACCTGGAACTGACTAGCGGGAGCAACGAGCAGTACTTC.

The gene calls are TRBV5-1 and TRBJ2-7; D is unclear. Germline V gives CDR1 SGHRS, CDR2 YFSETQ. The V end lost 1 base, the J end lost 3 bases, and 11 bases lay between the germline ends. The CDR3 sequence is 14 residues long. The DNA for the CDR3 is TGCGCCAGCAGCTTGCGGCCAGGTTTCTACGAGCAGTACTTC. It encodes CASSLRPGFYEQYF. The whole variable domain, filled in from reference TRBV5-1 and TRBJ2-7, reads KAGVTQTPRYLIKTRGQQVTLSCSPISGHRSVSWYQQTPGQGLQFLFEYFSETQRNKGNFPGRFSGRQFSNSRSEMNVSTLELGDSALYLCASSLRPGFYEQYFGPGTRLTVT.

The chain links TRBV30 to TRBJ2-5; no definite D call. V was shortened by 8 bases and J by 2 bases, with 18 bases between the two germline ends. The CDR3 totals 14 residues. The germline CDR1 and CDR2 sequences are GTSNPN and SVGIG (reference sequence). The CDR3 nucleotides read TGTGCCCTTAGGCACAGTTTCGTTCAAGAGACCCAGTACTTC. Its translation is CALRHSFVQETQYF.

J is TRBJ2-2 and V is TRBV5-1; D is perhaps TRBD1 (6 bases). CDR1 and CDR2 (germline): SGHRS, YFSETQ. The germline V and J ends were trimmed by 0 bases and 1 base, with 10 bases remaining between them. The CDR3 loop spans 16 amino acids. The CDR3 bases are TGCGCCAGCAGCTTGGCTCGGACAGTGAACACCGGGGAGCTGTTTTTT. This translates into CASSLARTVNTGELFF.

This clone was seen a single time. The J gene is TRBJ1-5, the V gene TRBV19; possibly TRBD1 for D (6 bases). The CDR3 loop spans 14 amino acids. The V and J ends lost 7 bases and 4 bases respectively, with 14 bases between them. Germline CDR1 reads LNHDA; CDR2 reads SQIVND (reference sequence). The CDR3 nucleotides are TGTGCCAGTACAAGGGGGGGGTGGAATCAGCCCCAGCATTTT. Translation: CASTRGGWNQPQHF.

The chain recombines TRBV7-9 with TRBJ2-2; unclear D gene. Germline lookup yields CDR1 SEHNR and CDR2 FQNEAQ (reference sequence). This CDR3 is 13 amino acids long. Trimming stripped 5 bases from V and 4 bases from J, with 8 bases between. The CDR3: CASSRERTGELFF. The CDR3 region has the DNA TGTGCCAGCAGCCGCGAGCGCACCGGGGAGCTGTTTTTT.

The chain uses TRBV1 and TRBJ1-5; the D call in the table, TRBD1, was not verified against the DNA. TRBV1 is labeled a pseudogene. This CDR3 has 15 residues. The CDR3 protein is CTSSRGCRGNQPQHF. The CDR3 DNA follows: TGCACCAGCAGCCGGGGCTGTAGGGGCAATCAGCCCCAGCATTTT.

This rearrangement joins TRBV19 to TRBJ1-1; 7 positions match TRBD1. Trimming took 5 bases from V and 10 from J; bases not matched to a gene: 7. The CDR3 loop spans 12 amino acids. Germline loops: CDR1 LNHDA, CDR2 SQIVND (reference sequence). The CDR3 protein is CASSPLTGRAFF. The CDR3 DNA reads TGTGCCAGTAGTCCCCTGACAGGGAGAGCTTTCTTT.

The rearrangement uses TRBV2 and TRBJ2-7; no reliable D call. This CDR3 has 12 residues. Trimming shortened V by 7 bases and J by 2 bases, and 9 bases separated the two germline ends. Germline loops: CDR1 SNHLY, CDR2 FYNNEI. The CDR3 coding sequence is TGTGCCAGCAAAGGAGCCCCCTACGAGCAGTACTTC. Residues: CASKGAPYEQYF.

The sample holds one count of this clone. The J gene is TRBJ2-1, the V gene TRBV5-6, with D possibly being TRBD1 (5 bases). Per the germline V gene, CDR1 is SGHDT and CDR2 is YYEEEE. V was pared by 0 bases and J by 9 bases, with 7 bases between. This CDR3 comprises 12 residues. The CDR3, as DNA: TGTGCCAGCAGCTTGGTTAGGGGTGAGCAGTTCTTC. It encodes CASSLVRGEQFF. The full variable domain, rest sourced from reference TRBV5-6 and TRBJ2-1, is DAGVTQSPTHLIKTRGQQVTLRCSPKSGHDTVSWYQQALGQGPQFIFQYYEEEERQRGNFPDRFSGHQFPNYSSELNVNALLLGDSALYLCASSLVRGEQFFGPGTRLTVL.